The present TCR beta chain was sequenced within a study of tumor-infiltrating lymphocytes in primary liver carcinoma listed by TCRdb under 2017. With regard to the full study: Of the five patients (three men and two women, aged 30 to 69 years), four had hepatocellular carcinoma and one had combined HCC and intrahepatic cholangiocarcinoma. Tumors of the five patients were stage T1-T3 N0M0 with maximum diameters of roughly 4 to 11 cm. Each sample produced about 3.65 to 8 million productive TCRbeta reads, and read depth showed no significant difference between tissue types. For each liver tumor, the study sampled five regions along with adjacent normal tissue and blood, and applied TCRbeta repertoire sequencing, expression microarrays and whole-exome sequencing. TCRbeta repertoire sequencing covered 35 specimens from 5 patients: around 25 tumor regions, 5 adjacent noncancerous liver tissues and 5 peripheral blood samples. Reproducibility between technical replicate repertoires was high, with correlation coefficients above 0.95 and mean shared-clone rates about 0.9. Overall study outcomes, separate from this receptor: Repertoire overlap was higher between tumor regions (mean around 35%) than tumor-adjacent (approximately 17%) or tumor-blood (approximately 15%) pairs, consistent with antigen-driven expansion. The top 250 clones made up a significantly larger repertoire fraction in tumors than in blood (p = 0.039). With just a handful of patients in the study, the authors point out that the findings should be validated in a larger study. Because only the TCR beta chain was sequenced and unpaired alpha chains were not captured, true repertoire diversity is likely underestimated. Comparison of CD4+ and CD8+ T cell repertoires was precluded by the use of bulk unsorted samples.

Starting from 450 to 500 ng total RNA, TCRbeta-specific cDNA was produced by reverse transcription with a constant-region primer and ProtoScript II reverse transcriptase. The TCRbeta libraries were prepared through three rounds of nested multiplex PCR following a slightly modified ARM-PCR procedure. Multiplex TRBV1-TRBV30 forward primers and a Cbeta reverse primer were used in the first two PCR rounds, each of which was run for roughly 9 cycles. Sample barcodes and Illumina adapters were added in a final 25-cycle PCR using Deep VentR polymerase. Before sequencing, amplicons of 200-500 bp were purified from gel using a QIAquick gel extraction kit. The TCRbeta amplicons were sequenced with 250-bp paired-end reads on an Illumina HiSeq 2500. The original pipeline was this. Trimmomatic v0.33 was used to quality-trim the reads, and FLASH v1.2.11 was used to merge paired reads so that full CDR3 sequences could be recovered. MiGEC v1.2.1b assigned V, D and J germline segments to the rearranged TCRbeta sequences. VDJtools v1.0.0 computed clonotype statistics and Shannon-Wiener diversity indices. To reduce sampling bias, subsequent analyses other than the diversity analysis used only the 250 most abundant clonotypes in each sample. The public sequencing data were trimmed at Q25 with fastp and processed into clonotypes with MiXCR by TCRdb, which kept only in-frame beta chains. One record per CDR3 amino acid sequence lists the most common genes and DNA. The V and J calls were determined by TCRdb, not by the authors. The sample records roughly 80,000 distinct CDR3 sequences, roughly two thirds of which are singletons. Less than 30% of the sample is in the top ten clones.

Without any cell sorting, total RNA and DNA were co-extracted from about 20-30 mg of bulk tissue using the AllPrep DNA/RNA mini kit. Between November 2015 and March 2016, five patients in China with histopathologically diagnosed primary liver carcinoma had surgical resection. At the time of sampling, the patients had chronic HBV infection and had not received any treatment. Each fresh piece of tumor and adjacent tissue was cut in two, with one half stored in RNAlater at -80 degrees C and the other half sent for histology. Trimming takes 10 bases from V and 10 bases from J, and the germline ends sit 20 bases apart. The germline V gene gives CDR1 as MNHEY and CDR2 as SVGAGI. CDR3 length: 12 amino acids, cysteine to phenylalanine. Just CDR3 DNA is preserved here, 36 bases in frame from base 1. Comments on this clonotype: The antigen it binds to is not known. A much larger clone sits a single nucleotide away, making a read error possible.

In this chain, TRBV6-5 is recombined with TRBJ2-7; confidence is insufficient to name the D gene. The TCR comes from a man aged 35 to 55 with primary liver carcinoma and hepatitis B virus infection. Sequencing was performed on tumor-adjacent normal liver tissue. Here the CDR3 is given as CATQDGRSDQYF. The DNA is TGTGCCACCCAGGACGGACGGAGCGATCAGTACTTC.